Listed below are T cell receptor beta chains from one sample, sequenced in a study of human T cells and chemical hapten exposure. MiXCR was run by TCRdb on the RACE reads, yielding one entry per CDR3 protein. The top ten hold 2.9% of the sample, which has approximately 97,000 distinct CDR3 sequences, approximately 9% seen once. What was sequenced was whole blood. Every receptor here comes from a female donor in good health. Some clones in this sample may be carry-over from other donors' samples. Each CDR3 is given with its conserved first and last residue. A D gene is named only where the DNA matches it firmly. Clone size is stated in some rows and not others, as once, few, many or a class when expanded.

d_call	v_call	j_call	clone_size	cdr3_nt	cdr3_aa
NA	TRBV12-5	TRBJ2-5	NA	TGTGCTAGTGGGCGACCCCCCGGGGAGACCCAGTACTTC	CASGRPPGETQYF
TRBD2	TRBV2	TRBJ2-5	NA	TGTGCCAGCGGTGGAATAGCGGGCCAAGAGACCCAGTACTTC	CASGGIAGQETQYF
TRBD1	TRBV2	TRBJ1-4	NA	TGTGCCAGCAGTGGGGACAGGGGGAATGAAAAACTGTTTTTT	CASSGDRGNEKLFF
NA	TRBV6-1	TRBJ2-4	NA	TGTGCCAGCAGTTTCTCCGGGACCCAAGCCAAAAACATTCAGTACTTC	CASSFSGTQAKNIQYF
NA	TRBV20-1	TRBJ1-1	few	TGCAGTGCCAGGATGAGGGCTGAAGCTTTCTTT	CSARMRAEAFF
NA	TRBV6-5	TRBJ2-3	few	TGTGCCAGCACCCATTCAGATACGCAGTATTTT	CASTHSDTQYF
NA	TRBV10-1	TRBJ2-1	NA	TGCGCCAGCAGTGAGAGTCTAGCGCACCAGTTCTTC	CASSESLAHQFF
NA	TRBV12-3/TRBV12-4	TRBJ1-2	few	TGTGCCAGCAGATACTCGGGGGGCTACACCTTC	CASRYSGGYTF
NA	TRBV7-9	TRBJ2-7	few	TGTGCCAGCAGCTCGGACGGATACGAGCAGTACTTC	CASSSDGYEQYF
NA	TRBV29-1	TRBJ2-7	few	TGCAGCGTATCCAGTCCCCGAGGTAGCGGAGCCTACGAGCAGTACTTC	CSVSSPRGSGAYEQYF
TRBD2	TRBV20-1	TRBJ2-7	many	TGCAGGGCGATAGCGGGAAGCTCCTACGAGCAGTACTTC	CRAIAGSSYEQYF
NA	TRBV20-1	TRBJ2-1	few	TGCAGTGCTACGGTTAATCACAATGAGCAGTTCTTC	CSATVNHNEQFF
TRBD1	TRBV6-5	TRBJ2-6	NA	TGTGCCAGCAGTTACTTTACAGGGGGTTTTACTGGGGCCAACGTCCTGACTTTC	CASSYFTGGFTGANVLTF
NA	TRBV19	TRBJ2-5	few	TGTGCCAGTAGTCCGACACGGACCCAAGAGACCCAGTACTTC	CASSPTRTQETQYF
NA	TRBV28	TRBJ2-7	NA	TGTGCCAGCAGTCAGGGCTCATCGGTCACGAAGCAGTACTTC	CASSQGSSVTKQYF
NA	TRBV14	TRBJ2-3	few	TGTGCCAGCAGCCATCTAGCGCGCACAGATACGCAGTATTTT	CASSHLARTDTQYF
NA	TRBV7-9	TRBJ2-7	many	TGTGCCAGCAGCTCTCCGGGACAAGCCTACGAGCAGTACTTC	CASSSPGQAYEQYF
TRBD2	TRBV29-1	TRBJ2-3	many	TGCAGCGTTGAAGATCCTGCGGGAGGTCTTTCAGATACGCAGTATTTT	CSVEDPAGGLSDTQYF
NA	TRBV20-1	TRBJ2-7	few	TGCAGTGCCGTGGGTTCCCGGGACGGTGTGCGGTACGAGCAGTACTTC	CSAVGSRDGVRYEQYF
NA	TRBV4-2	TRBJ2-1	few	TGTGCCAGCAGCCAAGAGAGGAGGGGGGCGAATGAGCAGTTCTTC	CASSQERRGANEQFF
TRBD2	TRBV25-1	TRBJ2-7	many	TGTGCCAGCAGTGAATTAAAGCGGGAGCCCCCAGAGCAGTACTTC	CASSELKREPPEQYF
NA	TRBV4-1	TRBJ1-2	few	TGCGCCAGCAGCCAAGAAGCCAGCGGCTACACCTTC	CASSQEASGYTF
TRBD1	TRBV29-1	TRBJ1-2	many	TGCAGCGTTGTCCCTGACAGGGCCAACTATGGCTACACCTTC	CSVVPDRANYGYTF
NA	TRBV12-3/TRBV12-4	TRBJ1-2	few	TGTGCCAGCAGTTTCCCCCGAGGGCAGACGGACTATGGCTACACCTTC	CASSFPRGQTDYGYTF
NA	TRBV11-2	TRBJ2-3	NA	TGTGCCAGCAGCTCAAGCCTAGCGCTAGGTTGGACAGATACGCAGTATTTT	CASSSSLALGWTDTQYF
TRBD2	TRBV6-6	TRBJ2-3	many	TGTGCCAGCAGTCAAATAGCGGGAGGGTATACAGATACGCAGTATTTT	CASSQIAGGYTDTQYF
TRBD1	TRBV29-1	TRBJ1-1	few	TGCAGCGTTGAAGGACAGGGGGCAGGCACTGAAGCTTTCTTT	CSVEGQGAGTEAFF
TRBD1	TRBV15	TRBJ2-7	few	TGTGCCACACGACAGGGGGCCACCTACGAGCAGTACTTC	CATRQGATYEQYF
NA	TRBV20-1	TRBJ1-5	few	TGCAGTGCTACATCGGCAGGGCTAAATCAGCCCCAGCATTTT	CSATSAGLNQPQHF
NA	TRBV29-1	TRBJ2-3	few	TGCAGCGGTTACAGGGCAGATACGCAGTATTTT	CSGYRADTQYF
NA	TRBV10-3	TRBJ2-3	few	TGTGCCATCAGAGCAGGCACAGATACGCAGTATTTT	CAIRAGTDTQYF
TRBD1	TRBV12-3/TRBV12-4	TRBJ1-2	few	TGTGCCAGCAGTCCCAGACAGGGATCCTCGCGGGGCTACACCTTC	CASSPRQGSSRGYTF
NA	TRBV5-1	TRBJ2-1	NA	TGCGCCAGCAGCTTTAGGGATGAGCAGTTCTTC	CASSFRDEQFF
NA	TRBV2	TRBJ1-2	many	TGTGCCAGCAGTGAAGACGGCCACTATGGCTACACCTTC	CASSEDGHYGYTF
NA	TRBV12-3/TRBV12-4	TRBJ2-5	few	TGTGCCAGCAGTTTAGCGCAAACTCCAACCCAGTACTTC	CASSLAQTPTQYF
NA	TRBV6-5	TRBJ1-1	few	TGTGCCAGCAGTGCCTTGGTTCGGGGGGTCACTGAAGCTTTCTTT	CASSALVRGVTEAFF
TRBD2	TRBV29-1	TRBJ2-3	many	TGCAGCGTTTGGGACTACGGGACTCCAAGCACAGATACGCAGTATTTT	CSVWDYGTPSTDTQYF
TRBD1	TRBV6-2/TRBV6-3	TRBJ2-3	NA	TGTGCCAGCAGTCTCCGGGACAGGGGGCTTGTAGATACGCAGTATTTT	CASSLRDRGLVDTQYF
TRBD1	TRBV29-1	TRBJ2-3	many	TGCAGCGTTGTCTCCGGGACAGGAGACACAGATACGCAGTATTTT	CSVVSGTGDTDTQYF
NA	TRBV29-1	TRBJ2-4	many	TGCAGCGTTGAAGGAAGTTTGGGGGGCATTCAGTACTTC	CSVEGSLGGIQYF
TRBD1	TRBV7-9	TRBJ2-7	few	TGTGCCAGCAGCTTCCCGAGCGGGGACAGGGAGACCGGAATGCCCTACGAGCAGTACTTC	CASSFPSGDRETGMPYEQYF
TRBD1	TRBV20-1	TRBJ2-7	many	TGCAGTGCGCACCTTGGGGACAGGGGGTACGAGCAGTACTTC	CSAHLGDRGYEQYF